This TCR beta chain was profiled in a study of PD-1 blockade in classical Hodgkin lymphoma. The study, taken as a whole, reports: Reports indicated that newly diagnosed patients had lower baseline TCR diversity than healthy donors did.

TCRdb's copy holds only in-frame clones and misses some; the assay was immunoSEQ multiplex PCR. The data show 100,000 or so clones, about nine tenths seen once. As to time point: cycle 4 day 1 (C4D1), after less than 7 weeks of nivolumab. Every single patient, without exception, relapsed after autologous stem cell transplantation, and brentuximab vedotin exposure varied. The CDR3 extends over 13 amino acids. Germline-derived CDR1 and CDR2 are GTSNPN and SVGIG (reference sequence). Trimming removed 2 bases at V and 1 base at J, with 9 bases between. Concerning this clone itself: Its specificity is not known.

Sequenced material: peripheral blood mononuclear cells (PBMCs), taken before the fourth cycle of nivolumab. This rearrangement joins TRBV30 to TRBJ2-7; D gene ambiguous. The TCR sequence derives from a human donor with classical Hodgkin lymphoma. CDR3 region: CAWSRELSYEQYF. The CDR3 nucleotides read TGTGCCTGGAGTAGGGAATTGTCCTACGAGCAGTACTTC. Drawing the rest from reference TRBV30 and TRBJ2-7, the complete variable domain is SQTIHQWPATLVQPVGSPLSLECTVEGTSNPNLYWYRQAAGRGLQLLFYSVGIGQISSEVPQNLSASRPQDRQFILSSKKLLLSDSGFYLCAWSRELSYEQYFGPGTRLTVT.